The source of this TCR beta chain is a study of cytomegalovirus exposure and HLA in healthy donors. V was clipped by 0 bases and J by 2 bases, with 6 bases between them. The CDR3 runs to 14 residues. CDR1 is SGHNT, CDR2 YENEEA, per germline. The study ran its PCR with 60 Vbeta and 13 Jbeta primers. TCRdb's table, derived via immunoSEQ multiplex PCR, lists solely in-frame clones and lacks some. This table has about 270,000 clones, more than 55% appearing once. On this clone itself: Its antigen is not known.

The study's findings and limits: Available immune exposure information covered CMV serostatus only. It was fewer than 200 TCR beta chains that were listed as cytomegalovirus-associated.

This receptor was obtained from a female donor in good health and CMV-seronegative. This chain joins TRBV11-3 and TRBJ2-3; D remains ambiguous. Sequencing was done on a sample of PBMCs. CDR3 protein: CASSLDLNTDTQYF. The CDR3 region has the DNA TGTGCCAGCAGCTTAGACCTAAACACAGATACGCAGTATTTT.